This T cell receptor beta chain was sequenced during a study of T cell responses to AZD1222 COVID-19 vaccine. Study background: Investigators merged groups given second doses at roughly 4 or roughly 12 weeks.

Measured with immunoSEQ multiplex PCR; TCRdb has only the in-frame clones, and not every one. The sample shows over 90,000 clones, less than 95% of them seen only once. Study conclusions and caveats: Donors were chiefly white British, with a greater number of females, and clonal diversity was perhaps underestimated. Vaccine-associated CD4 TCRs ranged over spike, dominating at 160-218 and 743-854. Close to half of spike-specific TCRs reportedly recognize unmutated variant regions.

CDR1 is MNHEY and CDR2 is SVGEGT in the germline V gene. There are 15 residues in the CDR3. The germline V and J ends were trimmed by 2 bases and 3 bases, with 14 bases remaining between them. Concerning this clone: No antigen is known for it.

This sequence originates from an adult in good health. The specimen was peripheral blood, collected on day 0 of AZD1222 vaccination. V usage is TRBV6-2 or TRBV6-3 and J usage is TRBJ2-7; D possibly corresponds to TRBD1 (6 bases). Here the CDR3 DNA reads TGTGCCAGCAGTTACGCGGCAGGGGCAAACTACGAGCAGTACTTC. It specifies CASSYAAGANYEQYF.